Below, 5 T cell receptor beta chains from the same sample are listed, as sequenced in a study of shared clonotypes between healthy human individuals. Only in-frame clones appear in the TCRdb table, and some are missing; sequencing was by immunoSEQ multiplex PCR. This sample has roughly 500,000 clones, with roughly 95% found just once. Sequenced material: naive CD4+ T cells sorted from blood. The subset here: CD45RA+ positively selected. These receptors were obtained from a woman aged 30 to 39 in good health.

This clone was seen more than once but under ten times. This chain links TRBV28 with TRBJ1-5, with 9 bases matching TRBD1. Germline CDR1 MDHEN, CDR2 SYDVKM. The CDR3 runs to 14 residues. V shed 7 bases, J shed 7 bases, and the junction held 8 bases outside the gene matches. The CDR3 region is CASIRTGGRQPQHF. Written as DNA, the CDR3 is TGTGCCAGCATTAGAACAGGGGGCAGGCAGCCCCAGCATTTT.

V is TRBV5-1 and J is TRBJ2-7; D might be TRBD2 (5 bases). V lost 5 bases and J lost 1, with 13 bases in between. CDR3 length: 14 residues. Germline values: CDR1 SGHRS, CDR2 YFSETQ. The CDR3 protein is CASSEREASYEQYF. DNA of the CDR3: TGCGCCAGCAGTGAGAGGGAAGCATCCTACGAGCAGTACTTC.

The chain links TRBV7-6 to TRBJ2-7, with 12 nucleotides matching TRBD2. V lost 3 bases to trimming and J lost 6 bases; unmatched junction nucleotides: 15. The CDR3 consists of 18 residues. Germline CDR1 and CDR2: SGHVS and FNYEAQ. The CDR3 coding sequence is TGTGCCAGCAGCTTGATTGGAAGACTAGCGGGAGAAAAGGGCGAGCAGTACTTC. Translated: CASSLIGRLAGEKGEQYF.

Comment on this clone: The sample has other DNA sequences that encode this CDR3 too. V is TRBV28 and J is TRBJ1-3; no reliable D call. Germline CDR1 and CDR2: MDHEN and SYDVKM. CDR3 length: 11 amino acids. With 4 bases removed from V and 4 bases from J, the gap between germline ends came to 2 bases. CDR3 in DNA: TGTGCCAGCAGTTCGGGAAACACCATATATTTT. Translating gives CASSSGNTIYF.

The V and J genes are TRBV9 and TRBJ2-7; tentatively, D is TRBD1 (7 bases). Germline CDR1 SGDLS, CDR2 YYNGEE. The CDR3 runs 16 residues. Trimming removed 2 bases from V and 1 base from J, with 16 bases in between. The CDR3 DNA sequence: TGTGCCAGCAGCGTCCTCCAGGGGGGAGATTCCTACGAGCAGTACTTC. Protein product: CASSVLQGGDSYEQYF.